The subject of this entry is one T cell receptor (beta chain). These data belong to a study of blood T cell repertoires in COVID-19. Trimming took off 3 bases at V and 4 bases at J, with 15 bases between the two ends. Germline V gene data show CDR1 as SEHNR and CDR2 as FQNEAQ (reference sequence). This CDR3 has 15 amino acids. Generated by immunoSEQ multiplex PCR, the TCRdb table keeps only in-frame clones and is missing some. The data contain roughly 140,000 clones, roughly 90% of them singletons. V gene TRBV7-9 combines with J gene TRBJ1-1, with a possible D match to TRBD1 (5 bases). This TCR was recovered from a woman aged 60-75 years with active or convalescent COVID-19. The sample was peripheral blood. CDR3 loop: CASSLVQGIPTEAFF. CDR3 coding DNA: TGTGCCAGCAGCTTGGTTCAGGGTATTCCCACTGAAGCTTTCTTT.